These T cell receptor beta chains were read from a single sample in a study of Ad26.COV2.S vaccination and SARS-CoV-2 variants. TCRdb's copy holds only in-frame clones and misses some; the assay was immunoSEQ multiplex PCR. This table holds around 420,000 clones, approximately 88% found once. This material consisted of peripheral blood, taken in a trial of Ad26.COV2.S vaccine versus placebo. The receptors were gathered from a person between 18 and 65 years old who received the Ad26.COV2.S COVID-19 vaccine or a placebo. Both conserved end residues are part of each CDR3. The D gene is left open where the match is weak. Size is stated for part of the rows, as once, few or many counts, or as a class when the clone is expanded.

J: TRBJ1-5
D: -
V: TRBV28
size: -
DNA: TGTGCCAGCGGCTCCTCCCTGTTCGATCAGCCCCAGCATTTT
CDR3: CASGSSLFDQPQHF

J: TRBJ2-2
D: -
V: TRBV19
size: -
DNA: TGTGCCAGTAGTATCTATTCGGCCGGGGAGCTGTTTTTT
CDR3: CASSIYSAGELFF

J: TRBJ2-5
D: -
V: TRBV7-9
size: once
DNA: TGTGCCAGCAGCCTCGATGGGACCCAGTACTTC
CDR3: CASSLDGTQYF

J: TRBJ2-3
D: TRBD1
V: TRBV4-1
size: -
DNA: TGCGCCAGCAGCCAAGAGGACAGGAGCACAGATACGCAGTATTTT
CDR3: CASSQEDRSTDTQYF

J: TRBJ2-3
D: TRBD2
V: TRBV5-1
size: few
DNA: TGCGCCAGCAGCTTGGGTAGCGGGGGGCCCACAGATACGCAGTATTTT
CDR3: CASSLGSGGPTDTQYF

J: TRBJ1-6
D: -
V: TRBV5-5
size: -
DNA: TGTGCCAGCAGCTTGGCACTTCTCCGGGGAAACTCACCCCTCCACTTT
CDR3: CASSLALLRGNSPLHF

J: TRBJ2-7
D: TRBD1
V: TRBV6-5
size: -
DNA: TGTGCCAGCAGTTCCTGGGACAGGGGCACCTACGAGCAGTACTTC
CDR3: CASSSWDRGTYEQYF

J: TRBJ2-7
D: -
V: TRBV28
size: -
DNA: TGTGCCAGCAGCGGGACGGGGGCGGCCCGCCACGAGCAGTACTTC
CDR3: CASSGTGAARHEQYF

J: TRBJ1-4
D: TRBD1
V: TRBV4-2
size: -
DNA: TGTGCCAGCAGCCTGGACAGGGAGGATGAAAAACTGTTTTTT
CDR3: CASSLDREDEKLFF

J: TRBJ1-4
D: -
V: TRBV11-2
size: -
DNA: TGTGCCAGCAGCTTACCAACAATTGAAAAACTGTTTTTT
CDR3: CASSLPTIEKLFF

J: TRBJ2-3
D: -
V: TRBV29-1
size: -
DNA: TGCAGCGTTGGCGTCACGGGGTCCACAGATACGCAGTATTTT
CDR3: CSVGVTGSTDTQYF

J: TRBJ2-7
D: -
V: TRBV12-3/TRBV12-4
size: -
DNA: TGTGCCAGCAGTTTGACGAGGGAGAGCGAGCAGTACTTC
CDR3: CASSLTRESEQYF

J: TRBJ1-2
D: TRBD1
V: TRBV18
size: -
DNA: TGTGCCAGCTCCCCCGGGACAGGGATTGGCTACACCTTC
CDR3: CASSPGTGIGYTF

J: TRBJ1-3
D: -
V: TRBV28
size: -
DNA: TGTGCCAGCACCCTCTTAGGGCGCTCTGGAAACACCATATATTTT
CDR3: CASTLLGRSGNTIYF

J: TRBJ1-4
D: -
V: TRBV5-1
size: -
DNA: TGCGCCAGCAGCCCTTACAGCGCAACTAATGAAAAACTGTTTTTT
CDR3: CASSPYSATNEKLFF

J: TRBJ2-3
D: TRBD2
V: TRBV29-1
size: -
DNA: TGCAGCGTCAGACTAGCGGAGCGCGGTGGAGATACGCAGTATTTT
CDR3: CSVRLAERGGDTQYF

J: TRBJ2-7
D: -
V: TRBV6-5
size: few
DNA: TGTGCCAGCAGTTACACTATCCTGGCAGGCGAGCAGTACTTC
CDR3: CASSYTILAGEQYF

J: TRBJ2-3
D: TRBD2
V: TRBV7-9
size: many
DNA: TGTGCCAGCAGTTACAGCGGTGCGGGGGGTGCAGATACGCAGTATTTT
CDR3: CASSYSGAGGADTQYF

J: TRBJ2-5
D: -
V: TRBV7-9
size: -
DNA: TGTGCCAGCAGCGCGCAGTCCTTGGGCCCGGGCGCCCAAGAGACCCAGTACTTC
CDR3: CASSAQSLGPGAQETQYF

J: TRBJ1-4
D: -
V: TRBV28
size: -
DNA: TGTGCCAGCAGTCTAACCGCGGGGGGGGCAAATGAAAAACTGTTTTTT
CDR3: CASSLTAGGANEKLFF

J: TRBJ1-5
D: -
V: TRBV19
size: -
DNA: TGTGCCAGTAGTACCTTTCAGAGGAGCAATCAGCCCCAGCATTTT
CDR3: CASSTFQRSNQPQHF

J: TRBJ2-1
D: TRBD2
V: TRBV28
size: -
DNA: TGTGCCAGCAGTCCCATATCGGGGGGATACAATGAGCAGTTCTTC
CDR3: CASSPISGGYNEQFF

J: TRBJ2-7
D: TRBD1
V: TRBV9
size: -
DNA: TGTGCCAGCAGCGTAGGACAGGGGGAGACCTACGAGCAGTACTTC
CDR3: CASSVGQGETYEQYF

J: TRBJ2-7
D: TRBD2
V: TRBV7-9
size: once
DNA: TGTGCCAGCAGGTTTACGGGGGAGGGCGAGCAGTACTTC
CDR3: CASRFTGEGEQYF

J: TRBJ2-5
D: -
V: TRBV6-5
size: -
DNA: TGTGCCAGCAGTCCAGGACGACAAGAGACCCAGTACTTC
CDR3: CASSPGRQETQYF

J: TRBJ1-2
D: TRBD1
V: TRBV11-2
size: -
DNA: TGTGCCAGCAGCCAACGACCAGACAGGGACTATGGCTACACCTTC
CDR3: CASSQRPDRDYGYTF

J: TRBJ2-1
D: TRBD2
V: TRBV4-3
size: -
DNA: TGCGCCAGCAGCCAACTAGCGGGGGGGAACAATGAGCAGTTCTTC
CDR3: CASSQLAGGNNEQFF

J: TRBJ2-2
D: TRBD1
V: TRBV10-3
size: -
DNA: TGTGCCATCAGTCGCGAAGACAGGGACACCGGGGAGCTGTTTTTT
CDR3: CAISREDRDTGELFF

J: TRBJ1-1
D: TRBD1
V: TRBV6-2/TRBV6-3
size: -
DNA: TGTGCCAGCAGTTACCCGGGACAGGGGAAGTCTGAAGCTTTCTTT
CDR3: CASSYPGQGKSEAFF

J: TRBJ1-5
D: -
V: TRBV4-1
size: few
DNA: TGCGCCAGCAGCCAAGATTCAGGGGTTTATCAGCCCCAGCATTTT
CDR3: CASSQDSGVYQPQHF

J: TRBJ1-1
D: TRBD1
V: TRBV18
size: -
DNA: TGTGCCAGCTCGCTGACAGGGGGCTACACTGAAGCTTTCTTT
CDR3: CASSLTGGYTEAFF

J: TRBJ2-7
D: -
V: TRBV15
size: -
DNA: TGTGCCACCAGCCTGGGGCGGGTAGACTACGAGCAGTACTTC
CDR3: CATSLGRVDYEQYF

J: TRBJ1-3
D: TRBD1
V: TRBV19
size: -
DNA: TGTGCCAGTAGTCGACAGGGTCCAACTGGAAACACCATATATTTT
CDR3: CASSRQGPTGNTIYF

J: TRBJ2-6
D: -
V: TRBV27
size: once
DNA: TGTGCCAGCAGGCCAGGGAGCTCTGGGGCCAACGTCCTGACTTTC
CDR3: CASRPGSSGANVLTF

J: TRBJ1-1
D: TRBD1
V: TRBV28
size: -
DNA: TGTGCCAGCAGTTCGGACAGGGTGCGGAACACTGAAGCTTTCTTT
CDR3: CASSSDRVRNTEAFF

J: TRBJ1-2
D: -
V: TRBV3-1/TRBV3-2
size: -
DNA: TGTGCCAGCAGCCAAGTCAGATGGTATGGCTACACCTTC
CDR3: CASSQVRWYGYTF

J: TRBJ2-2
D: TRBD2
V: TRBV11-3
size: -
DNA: TGTGCCAGCACCGAGGGAGGGGTCAACACCGGGGAGCTGTTTTTT
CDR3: CASTEGGVNTGELFF

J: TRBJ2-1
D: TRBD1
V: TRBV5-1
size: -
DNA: TGCGCCAGCAGCTTAGGGGGCGGTGAGCAGTTCTTC
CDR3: CASSLGGGEQFF

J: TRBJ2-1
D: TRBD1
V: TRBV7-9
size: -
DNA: TGTGCCAGCAACGGGCAGGGGGCGCGGAATGAGCAGTTCTTC
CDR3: CASNGQGARNEQFF

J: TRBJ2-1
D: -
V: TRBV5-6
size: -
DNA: TGTGCCAGCAGCGGGGGACTGGATGAGCAGTTCTTC
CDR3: CASSGGLDEQFF

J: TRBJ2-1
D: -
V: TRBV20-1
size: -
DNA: TGCAGTGCGCGTAGGGATGAGCAGTTCTTC
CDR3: CSARRDEQFF

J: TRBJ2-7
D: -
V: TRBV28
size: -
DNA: TGTGCCAGCAGTTCCTGGACACAGGGCCTCTACGAGCAGTACTTC
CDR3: CASSSWTQGLYEQYF

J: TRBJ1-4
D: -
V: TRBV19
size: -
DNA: TGTGCCAGTAGTATCCCGACAGAGAAACTGTTTTTT
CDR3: CASSIPTEKLFF

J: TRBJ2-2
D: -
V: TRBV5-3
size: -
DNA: TGTGCCAGAAGCTTCAGCCCCACGGTGGCCGGGGAGCTGTTTTTT
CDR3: CARSFSPTVAGELFF

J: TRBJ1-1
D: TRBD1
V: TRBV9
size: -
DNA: TGTGCCAGCAGCGCCCAACAGGGGGTATCCATGAACACTGAAGCTTTCTTT
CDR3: CASSAQQGVSMNTEAFF

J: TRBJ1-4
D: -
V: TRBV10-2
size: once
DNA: TGCGCCAGCAGGGGGGGTTTAGATGAAAAACTGTTTTTT
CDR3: CASRGGLDEKLFF

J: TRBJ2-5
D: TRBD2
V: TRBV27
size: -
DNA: TGTGCCAGCAGGGGACTAGCGGGGGCCGACAAAGAGACCCAGTACTTC
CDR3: CASRGLAGADKETQYF

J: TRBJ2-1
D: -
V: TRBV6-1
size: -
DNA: TGTGCCAGCAGTGAGCTTACCTACAATGAGCAGTTCTTC
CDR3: CASSELTYNEQFF

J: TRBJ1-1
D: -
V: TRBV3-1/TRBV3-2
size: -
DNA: TGTGCCAGCAGCGGGACGGGTCTTCAGGGGTTGGCTGAAGCTTTCTTT
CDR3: CASSGTGLQGLAEAFF

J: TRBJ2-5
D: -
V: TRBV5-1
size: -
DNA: TGCGCCAGCAGCTTGAGGGAGACCCAGTACTTC
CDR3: CASSLRETQYF

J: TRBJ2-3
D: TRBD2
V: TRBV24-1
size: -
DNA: TGTGCCACCAGTGATTTGCCACTAGCGGGCACAGATACGCAGTATTTT
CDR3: CATSDLPLAGTDTQYF

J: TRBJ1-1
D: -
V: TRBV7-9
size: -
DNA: TGTGCCAGCAGCTTAAACACGGGAACTGAAGCTTTCTTT
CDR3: CASSLNTGTEAFF

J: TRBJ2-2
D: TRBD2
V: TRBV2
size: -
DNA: TGTGCCAGCAGTGGAGGGAGGGGCGGGGAGCTGTTTTTT
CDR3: CASSGGRGGELFF